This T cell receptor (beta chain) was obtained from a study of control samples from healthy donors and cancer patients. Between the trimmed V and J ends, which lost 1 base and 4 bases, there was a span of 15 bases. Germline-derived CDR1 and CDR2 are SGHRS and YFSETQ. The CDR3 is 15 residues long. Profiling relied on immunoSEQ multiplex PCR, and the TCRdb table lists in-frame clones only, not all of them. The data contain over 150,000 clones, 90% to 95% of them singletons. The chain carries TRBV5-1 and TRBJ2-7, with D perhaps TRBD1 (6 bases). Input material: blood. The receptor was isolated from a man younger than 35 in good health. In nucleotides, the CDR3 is TGCGCCAGCAGCTTGAGTGGTTTTACAGGGTACGAGCAGTACTTC. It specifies CASSLSGFTGYEQYF.